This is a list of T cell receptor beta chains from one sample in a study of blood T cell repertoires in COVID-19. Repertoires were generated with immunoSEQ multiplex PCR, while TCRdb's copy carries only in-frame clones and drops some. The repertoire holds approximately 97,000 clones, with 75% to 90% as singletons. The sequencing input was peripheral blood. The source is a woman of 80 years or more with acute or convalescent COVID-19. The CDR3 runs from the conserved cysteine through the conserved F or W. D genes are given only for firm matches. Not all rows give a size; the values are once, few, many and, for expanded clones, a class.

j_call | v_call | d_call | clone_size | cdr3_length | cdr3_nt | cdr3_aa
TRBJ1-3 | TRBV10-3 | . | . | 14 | TGTGCCATCAGCGTACAGGGTGGCGGAAACACCATATATTTT | CAISVQGGGNTIYF
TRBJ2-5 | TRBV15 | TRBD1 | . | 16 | TGTGCCACCAGCAGAGCACCCCGACAGGGCTATGAGACCCAGTACTTC | CATSRAPRQGYETQYF
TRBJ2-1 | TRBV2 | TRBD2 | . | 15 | TGTGCCAGCAGTGAATCAGCGGGGTCCTACAATGAGCAGTTCTTC | CASSESAGSYNEQFF
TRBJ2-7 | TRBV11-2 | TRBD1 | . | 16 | TGTGCCAGCAGCTTAGTGGTCGGACAGGGCTCCTACGAGCAGTACTTC | CASSLVVGQGSYEQYF
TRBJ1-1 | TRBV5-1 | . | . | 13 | TGCGCCAGCAGCTTGGAGATTAGCACTGAAGCTTTCTTT | CASSLEISTEAFF
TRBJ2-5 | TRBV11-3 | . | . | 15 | TGTGCCAGCAGCTTAGTGGCGGGTCCGCGGGCGACCCAGTACTTC | CASSLVAGPRATQYF
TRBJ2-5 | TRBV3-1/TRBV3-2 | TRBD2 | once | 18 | TGTGCCAGCAGCCAAGGACCAGTGGCGGGGGGCTCTCCTGGGACCCAGTACTTC | CASSQGPVAGGSPGTQYF
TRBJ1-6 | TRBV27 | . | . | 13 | TGTGCCAGCAGTTTGGAGAGGTATTCACCCCTCCACTTT | CASSLERYSPLHF
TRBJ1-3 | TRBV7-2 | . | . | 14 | TGTGCCAGCAGCCCGGGACTTTCCGGAAACACCATATATTTT | CASSPGLSGNTIYF
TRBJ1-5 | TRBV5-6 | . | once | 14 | TGTGCCAGCAGCCGCCGGGGGGGCAATCAGCCCCAGCATTTT | CASSRRGGNQPQHF
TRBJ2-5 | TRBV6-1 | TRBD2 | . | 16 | TGTGCCAGCAGTGAAGCGCGGCGGGGGAGCGGAGAGACCCAGTACTTC | CASSEARRGSGETQYF
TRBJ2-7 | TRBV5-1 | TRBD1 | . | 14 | TGCGCCAGCAGCGTGGGACAGGGGGTCTACGAGCAGTACTTC | CASSVGQGVYEQYF
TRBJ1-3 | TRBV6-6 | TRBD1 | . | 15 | TGTGCCAGCAGTTCCGGGACAGGGGACGGAAACACCATATATTTT | CASSSGTGDGNTIYF
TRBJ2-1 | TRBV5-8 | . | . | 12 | TGTGCCAGCAGCTTGGCTTACTACCAGGGGTTCTTC | CASSLAYYQGFF
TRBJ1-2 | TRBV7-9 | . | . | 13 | TGTGCCAGCAGATCCGGGACAAACTATGGCTACACCTTC | CASRSGTNYGYTF
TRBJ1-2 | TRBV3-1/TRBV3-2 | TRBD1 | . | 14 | TGTGCCAGCAGCCCTAGGGACAGGGGATATGGCTACACCTTC | CASSPRDRGYGYTF
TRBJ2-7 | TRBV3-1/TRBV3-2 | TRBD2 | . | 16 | TGTGCCAGCAGCCGGAAGACTAGCGGGTTCTCCTACGAGCAGTACTTC | CASSRKTSGFSYEQYF
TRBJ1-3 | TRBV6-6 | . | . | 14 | TGTGCCAGCAGTTCGGGAATCTCTGGAAACACCATATATTTT | CASSSGISGNTIYF
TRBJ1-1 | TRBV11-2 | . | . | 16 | TGTGCCAGCTCGGGAAGAGGATGGGGTATGAACACTGAAGCTTTCTTT | CASSGRGWGMNTEAFF
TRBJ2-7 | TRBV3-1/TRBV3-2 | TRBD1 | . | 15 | TGTGCCAGCAGCCAAGGGACAGGGGTGTTCGACGAGCAGTACTTC | CASSQGTGVFDEQYF
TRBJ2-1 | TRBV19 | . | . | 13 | TGTGCCAGTAGTATTTACCCTAGCAATGAGCAGTTCTTC | CASSIYPSNEQFF
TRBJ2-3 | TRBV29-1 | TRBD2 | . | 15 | TGCAGCGTTGAGCAGCTAGCGGGGGGCCCGGGTACGCAGTATTTT | CSVEQLAGGPGTQYF
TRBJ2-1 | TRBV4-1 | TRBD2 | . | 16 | TGCGCCAGCAGCCCACCGACTAGCGGGGGGAGCCATGAGCAGTTCTTC | CASSPPTSGGSHEQFF
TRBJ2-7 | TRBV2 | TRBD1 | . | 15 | TGTGCCAGCAGTTTGGCGACAGGGCCCTCCTACGAGCAGTACTTC | CASSLATGPSYEQYF
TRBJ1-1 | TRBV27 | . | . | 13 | TGTGCCAGCAGTTCCTCGACAGCCACTGAAGCTTTCTTT | CASSSSTATEAFF
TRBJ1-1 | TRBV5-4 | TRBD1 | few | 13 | TGTGCCAGCAGCTTGGGGGGGACAGGTGAAGCTTTCTTT | CASSLGGTGEAFF
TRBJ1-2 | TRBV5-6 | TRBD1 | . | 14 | TGTGCCAGCAGCTTGCGTGGGACAGGGGTGGGCTACACCTTC | CASSLRGTGVGYTF